This T cell receptor (beta chain) was retrieved from a study of siplizumab effects on memory and regulatory T cells. Per sample, 95,000 to 100,000 TCR templates underwent assay. Using immunoSEQ multiplex PCR, the repertoire was profiled, and TCRdb retains in-frame clones only, with some absent. The sample lists about 100,000 clones; 94% were seen once. Whole-study findings and limits: Siplizumab cultures yielded proliferating Tregs whose suppressive function was not confirmed. A major contribution to the alloresponse seemed to be made by naive T cells, which seemed more diverse than memory cells. Unstimulated subsets captured only a minor fraction of alloreactive clones.

With respect to this clone: The target antigen is unknown.

The sample comprised non-Treg CD4+ T cells sorted from blood. The source of this sequence is a human donor in good health.

This chain's CDR3 is CASSIGDRGFKKLFF. CDR3 nucleotides: TGTGCCAGTAGTATAGGCGACAGGGGGTTTAAAAAACTGTTTTTT. The chain has TRBV19 and TRBJ1-4, with 9 bases matching TRBD1. With 1 base clipped from V and 9 bases from J, the junction kept 6 bases outside the gene matches. Germline values: CDR1 LNHDA, CDR2 SQIVND (reference sequence). The CDR3 runs to 15 residues.